This is a list of T cell receptor beta chains from one sample in a study of graft-versus-host responses after intestinal transplantation. Antigens of these TCRs are unknown. Generated by immunoSEQ multiplex PCR, the TCRdb table keeps only in-frame clones and is missing some. The sample lists about 89,000 clones, around nine tenths occurring once. This specimen was unstimulated CD4+ T cells sorted from spleen or lymph node cells, taken before intestinal transplant. The source of these receptors is a human donor who received an intestinal transplant. CDR3s include the opening cysteine and the closing phenylalanine or tryptophan. The listing skips clone size in some rows; elsewhere it reads once, few, many or a size class.

abundance	v_gene	j_gene	CDR3aa
NA	TRBV19	TRBJ2-1	CASSLSYNEQFF
NA	TRBV25-1	TRBJ1-4	CASSEVREKLFF
NA	TRBV13	TRBJ2-7	CASSTRGGTSGEQYF
NA	TRBV7-2	TRBJ1-1	CASSFRAGSAEAFF
NA	TRBV6-5	TRBJ1-5	CASSYSGGYQPQHF
NA	TRBV4-2	TRBJ2-1	CASSLKTSLNEQFF
few	TRBV7-9	TRBJ2-7	CASSHGTGKTYEQYF
once	TRBV15	TRBJ1-1	CATSRDRGLEAFF
NA	TRBV6-5	TRBJ2-1	CATAGDGAAGFEQFF
NA	TRBV27	TRBJ2-2	CASSLSGTGRVWELFF
NA	TRBV6-5	TRBJ2-4	CASSRGGSKNIQYF
few	TRBV27	TRBJ2-7	CASSALGARMTEQYF
once	TRBV5-1	TRBJ2-2	CASSLAGGAGELFF
NA	TRBV29-1	TRBJ2-1	CSVIAGVSNEQFF
NA	TRBV6-5	TRBJ1-2	CASSYSIQGKVDGYTF
NA	TRBV7-9	TRBJ1-2	CASSPRVNDRYGYTF
NA	TRBV7-9	TRBJ2-5	CASSLALGTQYF
once	TRBV6-1	TRBJ2-7	CASIGGLAGGRQYF
NA	TRBV5-1	TRBJ2-7	CASSALGGPYATYEQYF
once	TRBV10-2	TRBJ2-7	CASSDPGGGEEQYF
NA	TRBV4-1	TRBJ2-3	CASSQDLNLPSTDTQYF
NA	TRBV19	TRBJ2-1	CASTSRAPGSGYNEQFF
NA	TRBV9	TRBJ2-1	CASSVRTSSYNERFF
NA	TRBV30	TRBJ1-1	CAWSGGMDRLNTEAFF
NA	TRBV5-4	TRBJ2-3	CASSPGGYTDTQYF
once	TRBV15	TRBJ2-7	CATSRKAGESYEQYF
NA	TRBV5-1	TRBJ2-7	CASSYGLAGGRGYEEQYF
NA	TRBV10-3	TRBJ2-2	CATGQGGPGELFF
once	TRBV28	TRBJ2-4	CASRGGKTGANHRLAKNIQYF
NA	TRBV5-6	TRBJ2-7	CASSLGLAEQYF
NA	TRBV9	TRBJ1-6	CASSVEGSSPLHF
NA	TRBV5-1	NA	CASSSYSGRGEQYF
NA	TRBV15	TRBJ2-1	CATSRDGQGLHEQFF
NA	TRBV27	TRBJ2-6	CASSFYSGANVLTF
NA	TRBV6-6	TRBJ2-2	CASSSSSGRRELFF
NA	TRBV6-5	TRBJ2-7	CASSVLRGYEQYF
NA	TRBV10-3	TRBJ2-7	CAISRLAGGYEQYF
NA	TRBV29-1	TRBJ1-1	CSVDDRTRGIRNTEAFF
NA	TRBV5-1	TRBJ2-1	CASSLQAGGNNEQFF
NA	TRBV11-2	TRBJ2-5	CASSLQGGETQYF
NA	TRBV6-5	TRBJ1-2	CASSRTGTGYGYTF
NA	TRBV11-2	TRBJ1-4	CASSLVQGAGEKLFF
NA	TRBV5-1	TRBJ2-7	CASTAGGPFEEQYF
NA	TRBV27	TRBJ2-7	CASRGQARDEQYF
NA	TRBV14	TRBJ2-1	CASSLTMGLADSYNEQFF
NA	TRBV28	TRBJ2-7	CASSSPRDRGTYEQYF
NA	TRBV18	TRBJ2-5	CASSPSRETQYF
NA	TRBV2	TRBJ2-1	CASSLSGRRDEQFF
NA	TRBV28	TRBJ2-5	CASSLTGTGDETQYF
NA	TRBV5-1	TRBJ1-1	CASSLGGQGNTEAFF
NA	TRBV28	TRBJ2-7	CASSLGSGSYEQYF
NA	TRBV2	TRBJ2-4	CASSLSRGWDIQYF
NA	TRBV18	TRBJ2-5	CASSRPGYQETQYF
NA	TRBV7-9	TRBJ1-4	CASSPETGATNEKLFF
NA	TRBV15	TRBJ2-1	CATSRDSAGSTSYNEQFF